This TCR beta chain was profiled in a study of blood T cell repertoires in COVID-19. Across the study: T cells, B-cell-depleted T cells, or PBMCs supplied cDNA or gDNA.

The CDR3 covers 13 residues. Between the trimmed V and J ends, which lost 1 base and 1 base, there was a span of 5 bases. Per the germline V gene, CDR1 is SGHRS and CDR2 is YFSETQ. In the authors' methods: Amplification from reference gene primers served as the basis for estimated nucleated cell counts. The data were produced by immunoSEQ multiplex PCR, yet TCRdb's version contains in-frame clones alone and is incomplete. D and trimming were read from the DNA, whereas the V and J calls and clone size are those reported in that table. The sample consists of 220,000 or so clones, around 88% of them appearing once.

The sequencing input was PBMCs or T cells enriched from blood (not recorded which). The receptor was isolated from a woman aged 50 to 60 with acute COVID-19. The V call is TRBV5-1, the J call TRBJ1-1, with D unresolved. The CDR3 spells CASSLWQNTEAFF. The CDR3, as DNA: TGCGCCAGCAGCTTGTGGCAGAACACTGAAGCTTTCTTT.